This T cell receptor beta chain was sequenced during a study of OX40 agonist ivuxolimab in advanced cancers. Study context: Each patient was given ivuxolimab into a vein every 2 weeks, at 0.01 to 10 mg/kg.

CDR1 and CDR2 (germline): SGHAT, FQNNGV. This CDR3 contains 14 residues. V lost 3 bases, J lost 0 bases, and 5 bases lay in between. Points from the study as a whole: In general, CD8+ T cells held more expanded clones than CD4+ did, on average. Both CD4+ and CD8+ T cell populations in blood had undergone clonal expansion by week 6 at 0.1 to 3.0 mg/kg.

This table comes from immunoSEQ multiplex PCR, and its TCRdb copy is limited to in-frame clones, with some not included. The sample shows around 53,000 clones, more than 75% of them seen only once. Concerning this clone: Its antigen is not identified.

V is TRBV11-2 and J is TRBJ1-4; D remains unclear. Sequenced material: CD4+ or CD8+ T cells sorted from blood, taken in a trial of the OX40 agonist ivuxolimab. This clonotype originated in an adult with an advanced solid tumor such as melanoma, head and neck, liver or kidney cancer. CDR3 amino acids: CASSLTTTNEKLFF. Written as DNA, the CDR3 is TGTGCCAGCAGCTTGACAACAACTAATGAAAAACTGTTTTTT.